The sequence of this T cell receptor beta chain was determined in a study of blood T cell repertoires in COVID-19. Study summary: PBMCs, B-cell-depleted T cells, or T cells were the source of the cDNA or gDNA that made up the material.

Germline lookup yields CDR1 GTSNPN and CDR2 SVGIG (reference sequence). V was pared by 0 bases and J by 3 bases, with 11 bases between. The CDR3 contains 14 residues. Source study methods: Reference gene primer amplification gave nucleated cell count estimates. Sequencing used immunoSEQ multiplex PCR; TCRdb keeps in-frame clones, though not all of them. The DNA gave D and trimming, while V, J and clone size come from that table. The table has around 480,000 clones, 70% to 90% seen once. The chain links TRBV30 to TRBJ1-2; D uncertain. The receptor's source is a woman aged 45 to 65 with COVID-19, enrolled during active disease. Sample: peripheral blood. Here the CDR3 reads CAWSVLGLDYGYTF. The CDR3, as DNA: TGTGCCTGGAGTGTACTAGGGCTCGACTATGGCTACACCTTC.